A single sample is the source of the 9 T cell receptor beta chains below, sequenced in a study of T cell responses to AZD1222 COVID-19 vaccine. Measured with immunoSEQ multiplex PCR; TCRdb has only the in-frame clones, and not every one. The sample holds approximately 150,000 clones, 91% seen once. Sequencing used peripheral blood, obtained on day 0 of AZD1222 vaccination. These receptors all stem from an adult in good health.

V is TRBV3-1 (or the pseudogene TRBV3-2) and J is TRBJ2-6, with 9 bases identical to TRBD1. V lost 3 bases, J lost 0 bases, and 6 bases stayed unmatched. Germline assignment: CDR1 LGHDT and CDR2 YNNKEL (reference sequence). The CDR3 sequence is 18 residues long. The CDR3 DNA follows: TGTGCCAGCAGCCACCCGGGACAGGGATTCTCTGGGGCCAACGTCCTGACTTTC. The encoded protein is CASSHPGQGFSGANVLTF.

Comment on this clone: The sample holds other DNA sequences that translate to the same CDR3. V is TRBV9 and J is TRBJ2-3, with a possible D match to TRBD2 (5 bases). V dropped 0 bases and J dropped 1 base, with 6 bases sitting between them. Germline assignment: CDR1 SGDLS and CDR2 YYNGEE. The CDR3 runs to 14 residues. The CDR3 is CASSVGSGTDTQYF. For the CDR3, the DNA is TGTGCCAGCAGCGTAGGTAGCGGCACAGATACGCAGTATTTT. The full variable domain, with the rest looked up from reference TRBV9 and TRBJ2-3, is DSGVTQTPKHLITATGQRVTLRCSPRSGDLSVYWYQQSLDQGLQFLIQYYNGEERAKGNILERFSAQQFPDLHSELNLSSLELGDSALYFCASSVGSGTDTQYFGPGTRLTVL.

V gene TRBV28 combines with J gene TRBJ1-5; D is uncertain. This CDR3 has 14 residues. The germline V and J ends were trimmed by 6 bases and 7 bases, with 16 bases remaining between them. CDR1 and CDR2 (germline): MDHEN, SYDVKM. For the CDR3, the DNA is TGTGCCAGCAGCGGCCGGATGGGGTCCCAGCCCCAGCATTTT. This sequence encodes CASSGRMGSQPQHF.

The chain joins TRBV2 to TRBJ1-1, with D possibly being TRBD1 (5 bases). Germline CDR1 is SNHLY and CDR2 is FYNNEI. The CDR3 is made up of 12 amino acids. V was cut by 7 bases and J by 6 bases, with 12 bases left in between. Here the CDR3 reads CASTGDSSEAFF. CDR3 nucleotide sequence: TGTGCCAGCACTGGGGACTCTTCTGAAGCTTTCTTT.

This clone was recorded only once. The chain employs TRBV18 and TRBJ1-4; D might be TRBD1 (6 bases). CDR1 KGHSH and CDR2 LQKENI come from the germline V gene. The CDR3 is made up of 17 amino acids. Trimming shortened V by 3 bases and J by 6 bases, and 20 bases separated the two germline ends. CDR3 residues: CASSPLPQTGGYEKLFF. The CDR3 DNA follows: TGTGCCAGCTCACCTCTACCCCAGACAGGCGGATATGAAAAACTGTTTTTT.

The rearrangement uses TRBV7-9 and TRBJ1-1, with unresolved D. Trimming took off 7 bases at V and 0 bases at J, with 15 bases between the two ends. CDR3 size: 15 residues. In germline, CDR1 is SEHNR, CDR2 FQNEAQ (reference sequence). The CDR3 loop reads CASTPDRVMNTEAFF. CDR3 DNA: TGTGCCAGCACCCCCGATCGGGTCATGAACACTGAAGCTTTCTTT. The full variable domain, rest sourced from reference TRBV7-9 and TRBJ1-1, is DTGVSQNPRHKITKRGQNVTFRCDPISEHNRLYWYRQTLGQGPEFLTYFQNEAQLEKSRLLSDRFSAERPKGSFSTLEIQRTEQGDSAMYLCASTPDRVMNTEAFFGQGTRLTVV.

The chain has TRBV27 and TRBJ2-3; 9 positions match TRBD1. J was trimmed by 1 base and V by 7 bases; bases with no gene match: 6. This CDR3 is 15 amino acids long. Germline lookup yields CDR1 MNHEY and CDR2 SMNVEV (reference sequence). CDR3 sequence reads: CASILRQGGTDTQYF. The CDR3 DNA reads as TGTGCCAGCATACTGCGACAGGGGGGCACAGATACGCAGTATTTT.

The chain couples TRBV28 to TRBJ1-1, with a tentative D call TRBD1 (6 bases). Germline V gene lookup returns CDR1 MDHEN and CDR2 SYDVKM. The CDR3 sequence is 14 residues long. Trimming removed 6 bases from V and 3 bases from J, with 14 bases in between. This chain's CDR3 is CASRKQGEHTEAFF. The CDR3 bases are TGTGCCAGCAGAAAACAGGGAGAGCACACTGAAGCTTTCTTT.

Details on this clone: In the same sample, other DNA sequences code for this CDR3. V usage is TRBV20-1 and J usage is TRBJ1-1; no reliable D call. Germline CDR1 and CDR2: DFQATT and SNEGSKA (reference sequence). With 0 bases removed from V and 4 bases from J, the gap between germline ends came to 0 bases. CDR3 length equals 10 residues. CDR3 amino acids: CSARDTEAFF. CDR3 DNA sequence: TGCAGTGCTAGAGACACTGAAGCTTTCTTT.